One sample yielded the 23 T cell receptor beta chains listed below, sequenced in a study of a mutant IDH1 vaccine in newly diagnosed glioma (dated by TCRdb to about 2021). Their antigens remain unidentified. The method was the immunoSEQ multiplex PCR assay. Sourced from immuneACCESS, this table was stored by TCRdb with only in-frame sequences that have V and J called. A share of the clones is absent; for the studies checked, an unresolved V gene accounts for under half, and the remainder has no known explanation. The sample contains roughly 40,000 clones, roughly nine tenths of them found a single time. Jointly, the top ten make up approximately 2.9% of the sample. Interpreted using the paper, the time point label stands for: week 5, during vaccination. Each vaccine dose was 300 ug of a 20-mer mutant IDH1 peptide in Montanide, given subcutaneously with topical imiquimod. The sequenced sample was PBMCs, obtained from a glioma patient whose treatment included an IDH1 peptide vaccine. Receptors originate from a man aged 45-60 years with glioma.

The chain uses TRBV5-4 and TRBJ2-5, with 8 bases lining up with TRBD2. With V trimmed by 0 bases and J by 5 bases, 0 bases remained unmatched. The CDR3 runs to 13 residues. Germline CDR1 and CDR2: SGHNT and YYREEE (reference sequence). The CDR3, as DNA: TGTGCCAGCAGCTTGGTAGCGGGGGAGACCCAGTACTTC. It yields the protein CASSLVAGETQYF.

The chain recombines TRBV7-8 with TRBJ2-3, with a weak D call TRBD2 (6 bases). The CDR3 is 15 amino acids. Trimming pared 2 bases from V and 0 bases from J, leaving 9 bases between. Germline CDR1 SGHVS, CDR2 FQNEAQ. The CDR3 nucleotides are TGTGCCAGCAGCTTACGGGGGAGGAGCACAGATACGCAGTATTTT. Its translation is CASSLRGRSTDTQYF.

The chain combines TRBV20-1 with TRBJ2-7; perhaps TRBD2 as D (6 bases). This CDR3 has 11 residues. Germline CDR1 is DFQATT and CDR2 is SNEGSKA (reference sequence). CDR3 sequence: CGGWRDYEQYF. The CDR3 nucleotides are TGCGGGGGTTGGCGGGACTACGAGCAGTACTTC.

This rearrangement joins TRBV5-1 to TRBJ1-6; no reliable D call. Per germline, CDR1 SGHRS and CDR2 YFSETQ. CDR3 length: 16 amino acids. Trimming left V 1 base short and J 0 bases short, with 8 bases between. CDR3 protein: CASSLNAGSYNSPLHF. CDR3 DNA sequence: TGCGCCAGCAGCTTGAACGCGGGCTCCTATAATTCACCCCTCCACTTT.

This clone was seen a single time. V usage is TRBV30 and J usage is TRBJ2-7; D uncertain. The CDR3 has 13 residues. Germline lookup yields CDR1 GTSNPN and CDR2 SVGIG (reference sequence). Trimming shortened V by 5 bases and J by 10 bases, and 21 bases separated the two germline ends. CDR3 sequence: CAWRLDGLSVQYF. The CDR3 DNA sequence: TGTGCCTGGCGACTGGACGGGCTGTCGGTACAGTACTTC.

The CDR3 is CASSFDSEMNTEAFF. DNA for the CDR3: TGTGCCAGCAGTTTCGACAGTGAGATGAACACTGAAGCTTTCTTT. This chain connects TRBV27 to TRBJ1-1; tentatively, D is TRBD1 (5 bases). Germline CDR1 reads MNHEY; CDR2 reads SMNVEV (reference sequence). This CDR3 is 15 amino acids long. V lost 3 bases and J lost 0, with 11 bases in between.

This chain joins TRBV5-1 and TRBJ1-2, with D tentatively TRBD1 (6 bases). CDR1 and CDR2 from the germline V gene are SGHRS and YFSETQ. There are 15 residues in the CDR3. The ends were cut back, 4 bases at V and 4 bases at J, with 17 bases in the middle. The CDR3 is CASSLTGLRGYGYTF. In DNA form, the CDR3 reads TGCGCCAGCAGCCTCACAGGGTTACGGGGCTATGGCTACACCTTC.

The V call is TRBV9, the J call TRBJ2-3; D unresolved. Trimming removed 3 bases from V and 2 bases from J, with 10 bases in between. Germline CDR1 reads SGDLS; CDR2 reads YYNGEE. The CDR3 contains 14 residues. CDR3: CASSAFGDTDTQYF. The CDR3 nucleotides read TGTGCCAGCAGCGCCTTCGGCGACACAGATACGCAGTATTTT.

This rearrangement joins TRBV9 to TRBJ2-5; TRBD2 matches 7 bases. V was clipped by 4 bases and J by 5 bases; unmatched bases: 14. Germline values: CDR1 SGDLS, CDR2 YYNGEE. The CDR3 has 16 residues. CDR3 sequence (DNA): TGTGCCAGCAGCCAAGAAGAGGGAGGGCCGGTTGAGACCCAGTACTTC. This gives the protein CASSQEEGGPVETQYF.

On this clone: A read error may account for a junction end that differs from germline. This rearrangement joins TRBV4-1 to TRBJ2-5, with 12 bases aligning to TRBD2. Germline loops: CDR1 MGHRA, CDR2 YSYEKL. The CDR3 is 12 amino acids. The CDR3 loop is CASSGGLAGLNF. The CDR3 coding sequence is TGCGCCAGCAGCGGAGGACTAGCGGGGCTTAACTTC.

The genes are TRBV5-5 and TRBJ2-5; 12 positions agree with TRBD1. This CDR3 spans 16 amino acids. Germline CDR1 reads SGHKS; CDR2 reads YYEKEE (reference sequence). Losses at the gene ends were 4 bases for V and 5 bases for J; bases not matched to a gene: 9. Here the CDR3 reads CASSSPGQGAGETQYF. The DNA for the CDR3 is TGTGCCAGCAGCAGCCCGGGACAGGGGGCAGGGGAGACCCAGTACTTC.

This sequence joins TRBV4-1 and TRBJ2-1; the match to TRBD2 covers 7 bases. Germline V gene data show CDR1 as MGHRA and CDR2 as YSYEKL. There are 17 residues in the CDR3. V lost 3 bases, J lost 1 base, and 9 bases stayed unmatched. CDR3 protein: CASSHSASLASYNEQFF. In nucleotides, the CDR3 is TGCGCCAGCAGCCACTCGGCGTCACTAGCGTCCTACAATGAGCAGTTCTTC.

The rearrangement uses TRBV7-8 and TRBJ1-5, with 9 bases lining up with TRBD1. Looked up from germline, CDR1 is SGHVS and CDR2 is FQNEAQ. Germline trimming cut 5 bases from V and 2 bases from J; bases unmatched to any gene: 13. This CDR3 has 18 residues. The CDR3 region has the DNA TGTGCCAGCAGCCCTCGATTTTTCGACAGGGGGGGCAATCAGCCCCAGCATTTT. The encoded protein is CASSPRFFDRGGNQPQHF. The full variable domain, its missing parts supplied by reference TRBV7-8 and TRBJ1-5, is GAGVSQSPRYKVAKRGQDVALRCDPISGHVSLFWYQQALGQGPEFLTYFQNEAQLDKSGLPSDRFFAERPEGSVSTLKIQRTQQEDSAVYLCASSPRFFDRGGNQPQHFGDGTRLSIL.

The chain employs TRBV7-3 and TRBJ1-1, with TRBD1 as a possible D gene (6 bases). V lost 4 bases, J lost 5 bases, and 14 bases lay in between. CDR3 length: 14 amino acids. Germline V gives CDR1 SGHTA, CDR2 FQGTGA. Written as DNA, the CDR3 is TGTGCCAGCAGCTCCCTGGGGGGCAATACTGAAGCTTTCTTT. It is translated as CASSSLGGNTEAFF. The whole variable domain, remainder taken from reference TRBV7-3 and TRBJ1-1, is GAGVSQTPSNKVTEKGKYVELRCDPISGHTALYWYRQSLGQGPEFLIYFQGTGAADDSGLPNDRFFAVRPEGSVSTLKIQRTERGDSAVYLCASSSLGGNTEAFFGQGTRLTVV.

This rearrangement joins TRBV6-5 to TRBJ2-7, with D possibly being TRBD2 (5 bases). Germline CDR1 and CDR2: MNHEY and SVGAGI. This CDR3 is built from 14 residues. Deletions cut 6 bases from V and 5 bases from J, with 17 bases between. The CDR3, as DNA: TGTGCCAGCAGCCCGACTCGGGGAGTGGACGAGCAGTACTTC. This codes for CASSPTRGVDEQYF.

The chain is built from TRBV4-1 and TRBJ1-5; D not certain. CDR3 length: 15 residues. Trimming took 1 base from V and 9 from J, leaving 16 bases between them. Germline-derived CDR1 and CDR2 are MGHRA and YSYEKL. CDR3 DNA sequence: TGCGCCAGCAGCCAAGTCCCCGGGTCTCTCCCGCCCCAGCATTTT. Translating gives CASSQVPGSLPPQHF.

The chain is built from TRBV14 and TRBJ1-4; maybe TRBD1 (5 bases). Germline CDR1 SGHDN, CDR2 FVKESK. V was shortened by 2 bases and J by 2 bases, with 12 bases between the two germline ends. The CDR3 has 16 residues. The CDR3 is CASSQRWGSTNEKLFF. The CDR3 nucleotides read TGTGCCAGCAGCCAAAGGTGGGGGTCGACTAATGAAAAACTGTTTTTT.

This clone was counted only a few times. The V and J genes are TRBV29-1 and TRBJ1-2; TRBD1 aligns across 7 bases. The trim removed 4 bases at V and 0 bases at J, leaving 8 bases unmatched. Germline CDR1 is SQVTM and CDR2 is ANQGSEA. This CDR3 is 15 amino acids long. Here the CDR3 DNA reads TGCAGCGTTGGCCCCACAGGGGCTCCTAACTATGGCTACACCTTC. Encoded protein: CSVGPTGAPNYGYTF.

The chain uses TRBV15 and TRBJ2-1; TRBD2 matches at 7 bases. This CDR3 is built from 16 residues. J was trimmed by 0 bases and V by 1 base; bases with no gene match: 3. Germline V lookup: CDR1 LNHNV, CDR2 YYDKDF (reference sequence). As DNA, the CDR3 is TGTGCCACCAGCAGAGGGGTAGCGGGCTCCTACAATGAGCAGTTCTTC. This gives the protein CATSRGVAGSYNEQFF.

CDR3 region: CASSSNPGYGYTF. The CDR3 DNA reads as TGTGCCAGCAGCTCCAACCCGGGGTATGGCTACACCTTC. The chain carries TRBV7-9 and TRBJ1-2, with no clear D. The CDR3 runs to 13 residues. With 4 bases removed from V and 5 bases from J, the gap between germline ends came to 11 bases. The germline V gene has CDR1 SEHNR and CDR2 FQNEAQ (reference sequence).

The CDR3 protein is CSVLGRVPSEQYF. Written as DNA, the CDR3 is TGCAGCGTCCTGGGCAGGGTTCCGAGTGAGCAGTACTTC. This chain uses TRBV29-1 with TRBJ2-5; the D gene is possibly TRBD1 (5 bases). This CDR3 spans 13 amino acids. The germline V gene encodes CDR1 SQVTM and CDR2 ANQGSEA. V lost 6 bases, J lost 11 bases, and 22 bases lay in between.

The chain couples TRBV7-2 to TRBJ1-2, with D possibly TRBD1 on 5 matching bases. This CDR3 has 16 amino acids. The V end was cut by 3 bases, the J end by 2 bases, with 16 bases between. Germline lookup yields CDR1 SGHTA and CDR2 FQGNSA. The CDR3 loop reads CASSFGHTNLNYGYTF. The CDR3 nucleotides read TGTGCCAGCAGCTTCGGACACACCAACCTAAACTATGGCTACACCTTC.

This chain uses TRBV6-4 with TRBJ2-3; tentatively, D is TRBD1 or TRBD2 (6 bases each). Trimming pared 6 bases from V and 1 base from J, leaving 14 bases between. This CDR3 is built from 15 residues. Per germline, CDR1 MRHNA and CDR2 SNTAGT. CDR3 region: CASSEGGGGTDTQYF. DNA for the CDR3: TGTGCCAGCAGCGAGGGGGGAGGTGGCACAGATACGCAGTATTTT.